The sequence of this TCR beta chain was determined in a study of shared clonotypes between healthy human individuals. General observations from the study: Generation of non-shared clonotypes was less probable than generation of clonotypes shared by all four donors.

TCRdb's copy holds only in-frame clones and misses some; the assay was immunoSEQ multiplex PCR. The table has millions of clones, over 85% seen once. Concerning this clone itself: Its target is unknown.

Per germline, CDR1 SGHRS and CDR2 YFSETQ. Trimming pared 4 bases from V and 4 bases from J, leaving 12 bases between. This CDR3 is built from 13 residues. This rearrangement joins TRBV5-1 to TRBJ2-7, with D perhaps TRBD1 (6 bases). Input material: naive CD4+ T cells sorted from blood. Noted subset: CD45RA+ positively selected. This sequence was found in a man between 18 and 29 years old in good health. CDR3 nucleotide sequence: TGCGCCAGCAGCACCCGGACAGAGTACGAGCAGTACTTC. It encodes CASSTRTEYEQYF.